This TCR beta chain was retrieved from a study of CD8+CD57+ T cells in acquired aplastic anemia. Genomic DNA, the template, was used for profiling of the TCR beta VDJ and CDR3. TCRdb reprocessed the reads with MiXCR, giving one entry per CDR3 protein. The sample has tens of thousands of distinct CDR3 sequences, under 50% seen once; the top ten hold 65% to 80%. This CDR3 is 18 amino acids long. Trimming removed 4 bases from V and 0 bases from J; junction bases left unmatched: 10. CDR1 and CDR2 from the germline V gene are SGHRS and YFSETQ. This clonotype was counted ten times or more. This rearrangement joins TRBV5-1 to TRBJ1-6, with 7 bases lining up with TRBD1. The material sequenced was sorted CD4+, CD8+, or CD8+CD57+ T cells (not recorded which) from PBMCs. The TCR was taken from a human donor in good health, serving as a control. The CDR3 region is CASSHMVQGSSYNSPLHF. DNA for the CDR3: TGCGCCAGCAGCCACATGGTACAGGGGAGCTCCTATAATTCACCCCTCCACTTT. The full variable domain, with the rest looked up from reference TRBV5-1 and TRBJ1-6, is KAGVTQTPRYLIKTRGQQVTLSCSPISGHRSVSWYQQTPGQGLQFLFEYFSETQRNKGNFPGRFSGRQFSNSRSEMNVSTLELGDSALYLCASSHMVQGSSYNSPLHFGNGTRLTVT.